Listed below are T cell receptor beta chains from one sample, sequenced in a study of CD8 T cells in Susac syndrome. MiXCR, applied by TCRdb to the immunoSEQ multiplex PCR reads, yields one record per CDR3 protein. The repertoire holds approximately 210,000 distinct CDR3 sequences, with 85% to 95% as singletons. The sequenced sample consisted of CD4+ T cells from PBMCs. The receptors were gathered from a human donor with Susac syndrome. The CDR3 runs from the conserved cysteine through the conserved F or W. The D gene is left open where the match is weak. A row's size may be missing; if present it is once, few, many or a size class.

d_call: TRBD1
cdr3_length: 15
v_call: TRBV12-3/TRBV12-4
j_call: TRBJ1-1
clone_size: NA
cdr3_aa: CASRGQGDMNTEAFF
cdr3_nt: TGTGCCAGCAGGGGACAGGGCGACATGAACACTGAAGCTTTCTTT

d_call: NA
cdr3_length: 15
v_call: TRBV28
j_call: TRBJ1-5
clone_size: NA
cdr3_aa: CASSITGTSNQPQHF
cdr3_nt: TGTGCCAGCAGTATCACAGGAACTAGCAATCAGCCCCAGCATTTT

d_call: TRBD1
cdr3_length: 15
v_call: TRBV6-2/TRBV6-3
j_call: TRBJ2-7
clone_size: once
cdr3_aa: CASRLPGQGIEEQYF
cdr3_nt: TGTGCCAGCAGACTACCGGGACAGGGGATCGAAGAGCAGTACTTC

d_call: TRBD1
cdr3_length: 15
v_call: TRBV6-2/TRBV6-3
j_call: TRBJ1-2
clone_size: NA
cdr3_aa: CASSYSDSRTGVYTF
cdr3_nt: TGTGCCAGCAGTTACTCGGATTCCCGGACAGGGGTCTACACCTTC

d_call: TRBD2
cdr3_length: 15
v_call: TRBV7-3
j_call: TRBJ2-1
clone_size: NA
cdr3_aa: CASSFKSSGGAEQFF
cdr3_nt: TGTGCCAGCAGCTTCAAATCTAGCGGGGGGGCTGAGCAGTTCTTC

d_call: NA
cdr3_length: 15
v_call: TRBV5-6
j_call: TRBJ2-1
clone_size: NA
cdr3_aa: CASSAQGRSYNEQFF
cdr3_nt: TGTGCCAGCAGCGCACAGGGTCGGTCCTACAATGAGCAGTTCTTC

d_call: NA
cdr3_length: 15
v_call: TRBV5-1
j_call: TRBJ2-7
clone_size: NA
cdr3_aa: CASSRVRGTADEQYF
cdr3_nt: TGCGCCAGCAGCCGCGTTCGAGGAACTGCGGACGAGCAGTACTTC

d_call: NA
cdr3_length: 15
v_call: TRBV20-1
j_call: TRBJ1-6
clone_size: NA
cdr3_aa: CSARAAAGDNSPLHF
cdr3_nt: TGCAGTGCTAGAGCCGCGGCAGGGGATAATTCACCCCTCCACTTT

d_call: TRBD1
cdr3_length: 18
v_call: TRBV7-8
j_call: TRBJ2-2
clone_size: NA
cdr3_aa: CASSPTWGGQGAIGELFF
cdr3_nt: TGTGCCAGCAGCCCGACCTGGGGGGGACAGGGGGCTATCGGGGAGCTGTTTTTT

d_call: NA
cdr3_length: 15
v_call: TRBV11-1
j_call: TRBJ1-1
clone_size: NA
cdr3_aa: CASSRNGRMNTEAFF
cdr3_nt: TGTGCCAGCAGCAGAAACGGACGGATGAACACTGAAGCTTTCTTT

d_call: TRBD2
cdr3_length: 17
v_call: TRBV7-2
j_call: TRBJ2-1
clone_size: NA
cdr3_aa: CASSLAWASGAYNEQFF
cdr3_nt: TGTGCCAGCAGCTTAGCATGGGCTAGCGGGGCGTACAATGAGCAGTTCTTC

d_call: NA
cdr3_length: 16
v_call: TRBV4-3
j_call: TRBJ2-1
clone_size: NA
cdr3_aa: CASSPSHPRDYNEQFF
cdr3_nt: TGCGCCAGCAGCCCCTCCCACCCCCGGGATTACAATGAGCAGTTCTTC

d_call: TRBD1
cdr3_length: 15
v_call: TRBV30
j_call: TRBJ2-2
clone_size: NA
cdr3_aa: CACSPGQENTGELFF
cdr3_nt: TGTGCCTGCTCTCCGGGACAGGAGAACACCGGGGAGCTGTTTTTT

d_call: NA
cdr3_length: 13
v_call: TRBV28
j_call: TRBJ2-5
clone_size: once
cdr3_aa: CASSLYSQETQYF
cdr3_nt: TGTGCCAGCAGTTTATACTCTCAAGAGACCCAGTACTTC

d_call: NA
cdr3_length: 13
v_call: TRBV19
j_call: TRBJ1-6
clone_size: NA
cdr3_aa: CASSPDQNSPLHF
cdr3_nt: TGTGCCAGCTCCCCTGACCAAAATTCACCCCTCCACTTT

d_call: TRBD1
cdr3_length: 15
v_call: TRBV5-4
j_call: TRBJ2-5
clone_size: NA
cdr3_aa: CASRSGQANQETQYF
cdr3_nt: TGTGCCAGCAGAAGTGGACAGGCGAATCAAGAGACCCAGTACTTC

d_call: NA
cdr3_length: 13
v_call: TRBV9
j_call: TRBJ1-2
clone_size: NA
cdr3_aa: CASSVPGRYGYTF
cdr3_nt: TGTGCCAGCAGCGTTCCGGGCCGCTATGGCTACACCTTC

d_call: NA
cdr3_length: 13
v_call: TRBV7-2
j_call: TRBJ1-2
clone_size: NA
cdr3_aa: CASSLDPLYGYTF
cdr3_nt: TGTGCCAGCAGCTTAGATCCACTCTATGGCTACACCTTC

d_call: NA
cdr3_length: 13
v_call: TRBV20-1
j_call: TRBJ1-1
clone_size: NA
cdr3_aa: CSPVDSVNTEAFF
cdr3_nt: TGCAGTCCTGTGGACAGCGTGAACACTGAAGCTTTCTTT

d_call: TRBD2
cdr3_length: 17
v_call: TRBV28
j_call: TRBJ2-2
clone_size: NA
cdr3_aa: CASLSGGADPNTGELFF
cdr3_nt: TGTGCCAGTCTCAGCGGGGGCGCCGACCCGAACACCGGGGAGCTGTTTTTT

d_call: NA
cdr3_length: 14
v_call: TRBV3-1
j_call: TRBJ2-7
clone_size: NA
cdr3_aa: CASSQASLVDEQYF
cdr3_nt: TGTGCCAGCAGCCAAGCATCGCTAGTCGACGAGCAGTACTTC